This is a list of T cell receptor beta chains from one sample in a study of Ad26.COV2.S vaccination and SARS-CoV-2 variants. Some clones are missing from TCRdb's copy, which holds only in-frame ones; the method was immunoSEQ multiplex PCR. The sample shows around 400,000 clones, around 82% of them seen only once. The sample was peripheral blood, taken in a trial of Ad26.COV2.S vaccine versus placebo. Receptors were obtained from a person aged 18-60 years who received the Ad26.COV2.S COVID-19 vaccine or a placebo. Each CDR3 is given with its conserved first and last residue. Each record gives: D gene, clone size, V gene, J gene, CDR3 DNA, CDR3 protein. A D gene is named only where the DNA matches it firmly. Size values are once, few and many counts, or a class for expanded clones, and some rows have none.

D gene: TRBD1
clone size: NA
V gene: TRBV5-1
J gene: TRBJ2-7
CDR3 DNA: TGCGCCAGCGGAGACAGGGTAGACGAGCAGTACTTC
CDR3 protein: CASGDRVDEQYF

D gene: TRBD2
clone size: NA
V gene: TRBV2
J gene: TRBJ2-3
CDR3 DNA: TGTGCCAGCAGAGAGACTAGCGGGAGGGGGGCAGATACGCAGTATTTT
CDR3 protein: CASRETSGRGADTQYF

D gene: NA
clone size: NA
V gene: TRBV6-1
J gene: TRBJ2-7
CDR3 DNA: TGTGCCAGCAGAAAGGACGGGTCCCCATACTACGAGCAGTACTTC
CDR3 protein: CASRKDGSPYYEQYF

D gene: NA
clone size: once
V gene: TRBV19
J gene: TRBJ1-4
CDR3 DNA: TGTGCCAGTAGCCCGAACGGGGGGGAAAAACTGTTTTTT
CDR3 protein: CASSPNGGEKLFF

D gene: TRBD1
clone size: NA
V gene: TRBV5-4
J gene: TRBJ1-2
CDR3 DNA: TGTGCCAGCAGCCCGACAGGGTTGAATGGCTACACCTTC
CDR3 protein: CASSPTGLNGYTF

D gene: TRBD1
clone size: NA
V gene: TRBV4-1
J gene: TRBJ2-3
CDR3 DNA: TGCGCCAGCAGCCAAGGACAGGGCCGAAATACGCAGTATTTT
CDR3 protein: CASSQGQGRNTQYF

D gene: TRBD2
clone size: NA
V gene: TRBV12-3/TRBV12-4
J gene: TRBJ2-1
CDR3 DNA: TGTGCCAGCAAAGCTAGCGGAGTCAATGAGCAGTTCTTC
CDR3 protein: CASKASGVNEQFF

D gene: NA
clone size: NA
V gene: TRBV19
J gene: TRBJ2-4
CDR3 DNA: TGTGCCAGTAGGGCAACCGGGGGCAAAAACATTCAGTACTTC
CDR3 protein: CASRATGGKNIQYF

D gene: NA
clone size: once
V gene: TRBV3-1/TRBV3-2
J gene: TRBJ2-5
CDR3 DNA: TGTGCCAGCAGCCCCGGGGGACGCTTAATAGAGACCCAGTACTTC
CDR3 protein: CASSPGGRLIETQYF

D gene: NA
clone size: NA
V gene: TRBV7-9
J gene: TRBJ2-1
CDR3 DNA: TGTGCCAGCAGCTGGGGGCAGGTAACGGGTACTGAGCAGTTCTTC
CDR3 protein: CASSWGQVTGTEQFF

D gene: TRBD2
clone size: NA
V gene: TRBV19
J gene: TRBJ2-5
CDR3 DNA: TGTGCCAGTAGTGGGGGGGACTCATCCTCTTTAGAGACCCAGTACTTC
CDR3 protein: CASSGGDSSSLETQYF

D gene: NA
clone size: NA
V gene: TRBV5-1
J gene: TRBJ1-1
CDR3 DNA: TGCGCCAGCAGCTTGCAGGCCTCAGGGTCCACTGAAGCTTTCTTT
CDR3 protein: CASSLQASGSTEAFF

D gene: NA
clone size: NA
V gene: TRBV10-1
J gene: TRBJ1-1
CDR3 DNA: TGCGCCAGCAGCCACAGGGCGAACACTGAAGCTTTCTTT
CDR3 protein: CASSHRANTEAFF

D gene: NA
clone size: few
V gene: TRBV7-9
J gene: TRBJ2-7
CDR3 DNA: TGTGCCAGCAGCTTAGTAAGGAGCTCCTACGAGCAGTACTTC
CDR3 protein: CASSLVRSSYEQYF

D gene: NA
clone size: NA
V gene: TRBV28
J gene: TRBJ2-3
CDR3 DNA: TGTGTCAGCCCACCACCGGGGGGACAGGCGGATACGCAGTATTTT
CDR3 protein: CVSPPPGGQADTQYF

D gene: TRBD2
clone size: once
V gene: TRBV5-5
J gene: TRBJ2-2
CDR3 DNA: TGTGCCAGCAGCTTACTAGCGGGAGTTAACACCGGGGAGCTGTTTTTT
CDR3 protein: CASSLLAGVNTGELFF

D gene: NA
clone size: NA
V gene: TRBV24-1
J gene: TRBJ1-2
CDR3 DNA: TGTGCCACCAGTGACCCCCGGGACGGCCCATATGGCTACACCTTC
CDR3 protein: CATSDPRDGPYGYTF

D gene: TRBD2
clone size: NA
V gene: TRBV5-1
J gene: TRBJ2-7
CDR3 DNA: TGCGCCAGCAGCTTGGCCGGGGGGGCCTACTACGAGCAGTACTTC
CDR3 protein: CASSLAGGAYYEQYF

D gene: NA
clone size: NA
V gene: TRBV3-1/TRBV3-2
J gene: TRBJ2-1
CDR3 DNA: TGTGCCAGCAGCCAAGGGGGAGGCGTAAGAGGGGTCTTC
CDR3 protein: CASSQGGGVRGVF

D gene: TRBD1
clone size: NA
V gene: TRBV28
J gene: TRBJ2-7
CDR3 DNA: TGTGCCAGCAGGCCTCCCGGGACAGGGGGCCGCGAGCAGTACTTC
CDR3 protein: CASRPPGTGGREQYF

D gene: NA
clone size: NA
V gene: TRBV12-3/TRBV12-4
J gene: TRBJ1-1
CDR3 DNA: TGTGCCAGCACCACCACCCACGACACTGAAGCTTTCTTT
CDR3 protein: CASTTTHDTEAFF

D gene: NA
clone size: NA
V gene: TRBV7-6
J gene: TRBJ2-2
CDR3 DNA: TGTGCCAGCAGCCGGCAGCCTAAAGTAGGCGCGGCGGTAACCGGGGAGCTGTTTTTT
CDR3 protein: CASSRQPKVGAAVTGELFF

D gene: NA
clone size: NA
V gene: TRBV12-2
J gene: TRBJ1-6
CDR3 DNA: TGTGCAAGTCGCTTAGCTCCTGGGCGGAGGTGGGGGAATAATTCACCCCTCCACTTT
CDR3 protein: CASRLAPGRRWGNNSPLHF

D gene: NA
clone size: NA
V gene: TRBV10-3
J gene: TRBJ1-2
CDR3 DNA: TGTGCCATCAGTGATTGGCACTATGGCTACACCTTC
CDR3 protein: CAISDWHYGYTF

D gene: NA
clone size: NA
V gene: TRBV5-1
J gene: TRBJ2-3
CDR3 DNA: TGCGCCAGCAGCCCGAGCGGATACACAGATACGCAGTATTTT
CDR3 protein: CASSPSGYTDTQYF

D gene: TRBD1
clone size: NA
V gene: TRBV18
J gene: TRBJ2-5
CDR3 DNA: TGTGCCAGCTCACCCGTACAGGGGGACGAGGAGACCCAGTACTTC
CDR3 protein: CASSPVQGDEETQYF

D gene: NA
clone size: NA
V gene: TRBV19
J gene: TRBJ2-1
CDR3 DNA: TGTGCCAGTAGGGAAGGACTACACTACAGGAATGAGCAGTTCTTC
CDR3 protein: CASREGLHYRNEQFF

D gene: NA
clone size: NA
V gene: TRBV27
J gene: TRBJ2-7
CDR3 DNA: TGTGCCAGCAGTTTTACGGGGGCCTCCTACGAGCAGTACTTC
CDR3 protein: CASSFTGASYEQYF

D gene: NA
clone size: NA
V gene: TRBV5-1
J gene: TRBJ2-7
CDR3 DNA: TGCGCCAGCAGCTTGGGCCCAACTAGCTCCTACGAGCAGTACTTC
CDR3 protein: CASSLGPTSSYEQYF

D gene: NA
clone size: NA
V gene: TRBV19
J gene: TRBJ1-1
CDR3 DNA: TGTGCCAGCTCCGCTGGGGAGAACACTGAAGCTTTCTTT
CDR3 protein: CASSAGENTEAFF

D gene: NA
clone size: few
V gene: TRBV20-1
J gene: TRBJ2-7
CDR3 DNA: TGCAGCCCTCCGGGGGAGCAGTACTTC
CDR3 protein: CSPPGEQYF

D gene: NA
clone size: NA
V gene: TRBV19
J gene: TRBJ1-5
CDR3 DNA: TGTGCCAGTAGCCCGACGGGTCAGCCCCAGCATTTT
CDR3 protein: CASSPTGQPQHF

D gene: TRBD2
clone size: NA
V gene: TRBV5-1
J gene: TRBJ2-7
CDR3 DNA: TGCGCCAGCAGCTTGAGCGGGGTCTACGAGCAGTACTTC
CDR3 protein: CASSLSGVYEQYF

D gene: NA
clone size: NA
V gene: TRBV6-2/TRBV6-3
J gene: TRBJ2-5
CDR3 DNA: TGTGCCAGCAGTTACTCGACGTATCGTTCGGAAGAGACCCAGTACTTC
CDR3 protein: CASSYSTYRSEETQYF

D gene: NA
clone size: NA
V gene: TRBV9
J gene: TRBJ2-5
CDR3 DNA: TGTGCCAGCAGCGTTAGGACTGGAGAGACCCAGTACTTC
CDR3 protein: CASSVRTGETQYF

D gene: TRBD2
clone size: NA
V gene: TRBV6-1
J gene: TRBJ2-1
CDR3 DNA: TGTGCCAGCAGTGAAGAACTAGCGGGGCTCAATGAGCAGTTCTTC
CDR3 protein: CASSEELAGLNEQFF

D gene: NA
clone size: NA
V gene: TRBV6-5
J gene: TRBJ1-2
CDR3 DNA: TGTGCCAGCAGTTACGAGGGGCTCTATGGCTACACCTTC
CDR3 protein: CASSYEGLYGYTF

D gene: TRBD1
clone size: NA
V gene: TRBV7-2
J gene: TRBJ2-5
CDR3 DNA: TGTGCCAGCAGCTTAGGGCAGGGGGTCCTTACCCAAGAGACCCAGTACTTC
CDR3 protein: CASSLGQGVLTQETQYF

D gene: TRBD2
clone size: NA
V gene: TRBV6-5
J gene: TRBJ2-2
CDR3 DNA: TGTGCCAGCGGCTCGGGAGGTTACACCGGGGAGCTGTTTTTT
CDR3 protein: CASGSGGYTGELFF

D gene: NA
clone size: few
V gene: TRBV4-2
J gene: TRBJ2-2
CDR3 DNA: TGTGCCAGCAGCCAAGGACTAAACACCGGGGAGCTGTTTTTT
CDR3 protein: CASSQGLNTGELFF

D gene: NA
clone size: NA
V gene: TRBV19
J gene: TRBJ2-3
CDR3 DNA: TGTGCCAGTAGTATCCTCCAGGGGAATACGCAGTATTTT
CDR3 protein: CASSILQGNTQYF

D gene: NA
clone size: NA
V gene: TRBV11-3
J gene: TRBJ1-1
CDR3 DNA: TGTGCCAGCAGCCGACAGGAGAACACTGAAGCTTTCTTT
CDR3 protein: CASSRQENTEAFF

D gene: NA
clone size: NA
V gene: TRBV6-5
J gene: TRBJ1-1
CDR3 DNA: TGTGCCAGCAGACGGACCGCTCCTAATGAAGCTTTCTTT
CDR3 protein: CASRRTAPNEAFF

D gene: NA
clone size: NA
V gene: TRBV7-2
J gene: TRBJ2-3
CDR3 DNA: TGTGCCAGCACCTACCGGGGTTCAGATACGCAGTATTTT
CDR3 protein: CASTYRGSDTQYF

D gene: NA
clone size: few
V gene: TRBV18
J gene: TRBJ2-1
CDR3 DNA: TGTGCCAGCTCCAGCCCCCATGAGCAGTTCTTC
CDR3 protein: CASSSPHEQFF